These 30 T cell receptor beta chains originate from one sample sequenced in a study of cytomegalovirus exposure and HLA in healthy donors. Primers: 60 Vbeta forward and 13 Jbeta reverse. Sequencing was performed with immunoSEQ multiplex PCR; in TCRdb, only in-frame clones are kept and a portion is missing. The sample yields under 200,000 clones, 68% seen once. Sequenced material: PBMCs. Receptors originate from a man aged 50 to 60 in good health and CMV-seronegative.

A word on this clone: Other DNA sequences in the sample encode the same CDR3. The V gene is TRBV20-1, the J gene TRBJ1-1; possible D gene TRBD1, 5 bases. This CDR3 comprises 11 residues. V lost 6 bases and J 6 bases, leaving 11 bases between the germline ends. Per the germline V gene, CDR1 is DFQATT and CDR2 is SNEGSKA (reference sequence). The CDR3 is CSASGGAEAFF. The CDR3, as DNA: TGCAGTGCCTCTGGGGGGGCTGAAGCTTTCTTT.

The chain recombines TRBV13 with TRBJ2-5; the D gene is possibly TRBD1 (5 bases). The J call may be faulty, since TRBJ2-7 better matches the DNA end. Germline V gene data show CDR1 as PRHDT and CDR2 as FYEKMQ (reference sequence). CDR3 length equals 13 residues. Written as DNA, the CDR3 is TGTGCCAGCAGCCCAAGACAGACCTACGAGCAGTACTTC. The encoded protein is CASSPRQTYEQYF.

V and J are TRBV7-9 and TRBJ1-6; 9 bases line up with TRBD1. J was trimmed by 0 bases and V by 5 bases; bases with no gene match: 8. There are 18 residues in the CDR3. Per germline, CDR1 SEHNR and CDR2 FQNEAQ (reference sequence). The CDR3, as DNA: TGTGCCAGCAGCGCGGACAGGGGCCAGAGCTCCTATAATTCACCCCTCCACTTT. Protein: CASSADRGQSSYNSPLHF.

The rearrangement links TRBV6-5 to TRBJ1-2; tentatively, D is TRBD1 (5 bases). In germline, CDR1 is MNHEY, CDR2 SVGAGI. This CDR3 is 14 amino acids long. V shed 4 bases and J shed 8 bases, with 17 bases lying between them. CDR3 loop: CASSSEAAGVGYTF. The CDR3 coding sequence is TGTGCCAGCAGTTCCGAAGCCGCGGGGGTCGGCTACACCTTC.

The V and J genes are TRBV7-8 and TRBJ2-2; TRBD2 matches at 9 bases. There are 15 residues in the CDR3. The V gene end was trimmed by 2 bases and the J gene end by 4 bases; junction bases not matched to a gene: 2. From germline, CDR1 is SGHVS and CDR2 FQNEAQ. DNA for the CDR3: TGTGCCAGCAGCTTACAGACTAGCGGCACCGGGGAGCTGTTTTTT. As protein: CASSLQTSGTGELFF.

This chain joins TRBV16 and TRBJ2-7; no firm D call. Trimming removed 4 bases from V and 0 bases from J, with 7 bases in between. Germline V gene sequence: CDR1 KGHSY, CDR2 FQNENV. This CDR3 is built from 13 residues. CDR3 protein: CASSRSPSYEQYF. The CDR3, as DNA: TGTGCCAGCAGCCGAAGCCCCTCCTACGAGCAGTACTTC.

The rearrangement uses TRBV5-1 and TRBJ1-6, with D hard to call. V lost 4 bases, J lost 1 base, and 9 bases lay in between. This CDR3 comprises 15 residues. Germline assignment: CDR1 SGHRS and CDR2 YFSETQ. CDR3 in DNA: TGCGCCAGCAGCCGCTCCGGGTCCTATAATTCACCCCTCCACTTT. This gives the protein CASSRSGSYNSPLHF.

The chain carries TRBV2 and TRBJ2-5; tentatively, D is TRBD1 (6 bases). Germline lookup yields CDR1 SNHLY and CDR2 FYNNEI. V lost 6 bases to trimming and J lost 2 bases, with 13 bases between them. This CDR3 is 14 amino acids long. The CDR3 bases are TGTGCCAGCAGCCCTAGACAGGTGCAAGAGACCCAGTACTTC. Protein sequence: CASSPRQVQETQYF. The full variable domain, with the rest looked up from reference TRBV2 and TRBJ2-5, is EPEVTQTPSHQVTQMGQEVILRCVPISNHLYFYWYRQILGQKVEFLVSFYNNEISEKSEIFDDQFSVERPDGSNFTLKIRSTKLEDSAMYFCASSPRQVQETQYFGPGTRLLVL.

V gene TRBV25-1 combines with J gene TRBJ2-3; TRBD1 matches 9 bases. CDR1 and CDR2 from the germline V gene are MGHDK and SYGVNS. V was clipped by 1 base and J by 4 bases; unmatched bases: 6. The CDR3 consists of 16 residues. DNA for the CDR3: TGTGCCAGCAGTGAATCCGGGACAGGGTCTGCAGATACGCAGTATTTT. Translated, it gives CASSESGTGSADTQYF.

This chain links TRBV15 with TRBJ1-2; no clear D gene. V lost 0 bases and J lost 4, with 6 bases in between. Germline V gene data show CDR1 as LNHNV and CDR2 as YYDKDF (reference sequence). The CDR3 has 13 amino acids. The CDR3 sequence: CATSRDNSYGYTF. The CDR3 coding sequence is TGTGCCACCAGCAGAGATAACAGCTATGGCTACACCTTC.

CDR3 in DNA: TGTGCCAGCAGTGCCCTCGGAGACACTGAAGCTTTCTTT. This codes for CASSALGDTEAFF. The rearrangement uses TRBV6-4 and TRBJ1-1, with unresolved D. The V gene's germline CDR1 is MRHNA and CDR2 SNTAGT. Trimming stripped 4 bases from V and 3 bases from J, with 9 bases between. The CDR3 totals 13 residues.

This chain links TRBV5-1 with TRBJ2-7; 9 bases are shared with TRBD1. J gave up 6 bases and V 4 bases, and 8 bases lay outside the gene matches. The CDR3 is 14 residues long. Germline V lookup: CDR1 SGHRS, CDR2 YFSETQ. CDR3 sequence reads: CASSAGTGPGEQYF. The DNA of the CDR3 is TGCGCCAGCAGCGCCGGGACAGGGCCAGGCGAGCAGTACTTC.

J is TRBJ2-2 and V is TRBV19, with 8 bases identical to TRBD2. The CDR3 extends over 16 amino acids. The germline V gene has CDR1 LNHDA and CDR2 SQIVND (reference sequence). Trimming cost V 4 bases and J 1 base; bases outside gene matches: 5. The CDR3 loop is CASSTSRGGNTGELFF. The CDR3 nucleotides read TGTGCCAGTAGTACATCTCGGGGGGGGAACACCGGGGAGCTGTTTTTT.

The chain joins TRBV13 to TRBJ2-7; 15 nucleotides line up with TRBD2. Germline V gene lookup returns CDR1 PRHDT and CDR2 FYEKMQ (reference sequence). The junction had 7 bases not matched to a gene; V was cut back by 5 bases and J by 2 bases. The CDR3 runs to 17 residues. DNA of the CDR3: TGTGCCAGCAGCCCTCCGGGACTAGCGGGGGGCGCCTACGAGCAGTACTTC. Protein: CASSPPGLAGGAYEQYF.

V usage is TRBV9 and J usage is TRBJ1-3; D remains unclear. Trimming stripped 4 bases from V and 8 bases from J, with 19 bases between. CDR3 length: 15 amino acids. Looked up from germline, CDR1 is SGDLS and CDR2 is YYNGEE. The CDR3 bases are TGTGCCAGCAGCCCCCCGGGGAGGGATATGGACACCATATATTTT. The encoded protein is CASSPPGRDMDTIYF.

The CDR3: CASSLETRGETQYF. In DNA form, the CDR3 reads TGCGCCAGCAGCTTGGAGACTAGAGGGGAGACCCAGTACTTC. The chain uses TRBV5-1 and TRBJ2-5, with D possibly matching TRBD2 (6 bases). The CDR3 consists of 14 residues. Trimming shortened V by 0 bases and J by 5 bases, and 11 bases separated the two germline ends. Germline lookup yields CDR1 SGHRS and CDR2 YFSETQ.

The CDR3 bases are TGTGCCAGCAACTCGGGACTAGCGGGGTACAATGAGCAGTTCTTC. This gives the protein CASNSGLAGYNEQFF. This chain uses TRBV2 with TRBJ2-1; the match to TRBD2 covers 13 bases. The V segment lost 7 bases and the J segment 4 bases; nucleotides outside the gene matches: 4. This CDR3 region has 15 residues. Per the germline V gene, CDR1 is SNHLY and CDR2 is FYNNEI. Combining the CDR3 with reference TRBV2 and TRBJ2-1 gives the whole variable domain EPEVTQTPSHQVTQMGQEVILRCVPISNHLYFYWYRQILGQKVEFLVSFYNNEISEKSEIFDDQFSVERPDGSNFTLKIRSTKLEDSAMYFCASNSGLAGYNEQFFGPGTRLTVL.

This rearrangement joins TRBV4-1 to TRBJ2-5; 12 bases agree with TRBD2. The CDR3 extends over 17 amino acids. J was trimmed by 5 bases and V by 0 bases; bases with no gene match: 7. Germline assignment: CDR1 MGHRA and CDR2 YSYEKL. CDR3 loop: CASSQDSSGGAWETQYF. The CDR3 DNA reads TGCGCCAGCAGCCAAGATTCTAGCGGGGGGGCGTGGGAGACCCAGTACTTC.

This clone came up once. The chain carries TRBV5-8 and TRBJ2-6, with 8 bases fitting TRBD1. Germline lookup yields CDR1 SGHTS and CDR2 YDEGEE. After removal of 6 bases from V and 0 bases from J, the junction contained 11 bases not matched to a gene. The CDR3 contains 18 residues. The CDR3: CASTRGGTGLSGANVLTF. The CDR3 DNA reads as TGTGCCAGCACCCGGGGTGGGACAGGACTCTCTGGGGCCAACGTCCTGACTTTC.

The gene calls are TRBV27 and TRBJ2-5; 10 bases fit TRBD2. Losses at the gene ends were 3 bases for V and 5 bases for J; bases not matched to a gene: 9. The CDR3 is made up of 16 amino acids. The germline gives CDR1 MNHEY, CDR2 SMNVEV (reference sequence). The DNA for the CDR3 is TGTGCCAGCAGTTTCCGAACTAGCGGGGCGGGCGAGACCCAGTACTTC. Translated, it gives CASSFRTSGAGETQYF.

V is TRBV27 and J is TRBJ2-7; TRBD2 matches at 15 bases. The ends lost 5 bases at V and 4 bases at J; junction bases unmatched: 6. CDR1 and CDR2 from the germline V gene are MNHEY and SMNVEV (reference sequence). This CDR3 spans 16 amino acids. The chain's CDR3 is CASSPGLAGGRYEQYF. Here the CDR3 DNA reads TGTGCCAGCAGTCCCGGACTAGCGGGGGGGAGGTACGAGCAGTACTTC.

This clone was detected ten times or more. V usage is TRBV5-5 and J usage is TRBJ1-1, with TRBD1 matching over 9 bases. The CDR3 spans 15 residues. J lost 4 bases, V lost 2 bases, and 6 bases had no gene match. CDR1 is SGHKS and CDR2 is YYEKEE in the germline V gene (reference sequence). CDR3 protein: CASSLSATGGTEAFF. As DNA, the CDR3 is TGTGCCAGCAGCTTAAGCGCGACAGGGGGCACTGAAGCTTTCTTT. The whole variable domain, filled in from reference TRBV5-5 and TRBJ1-1, reads DAGVTQSPTHLIKTRGQQVTLRCSPISGHKSVSWYQQVLGQGPQFIFQYYEKEERGRGNFPDRFSARQFPNYSSELNVNALLLGDSALYLCASSLSATGGTEAFFGQGTRLTVV.

This clone was observed a single time. J is TRBJ2-7 and V is TRBV6-1; weak D call: TRBD1 (7 bases). CDR3 length: 15 amino acids. V was trimmed by 6 bases and J by 2 bases, leaving 17 bases between them. In germline, CDR1 is MNHNS, CDR2 SASEGT. CDR3 in DNA: TGTGCCAGCAGAGTCCGACAGGGAGGCACCTACGAGCAGTACTTC. This gives the protein CASRVRQGGTYEQYF.

The rearrangement links TRBV7-3 to TRBJ2-1; no firm D call. This CDR3 has 15 residues. Trimming removed 4 bases from V and 3 bases from J, with 13 bases in between. Germline V CDR1 and CDR2: SGHTA, FQGTGA. CDR3 DNA: TGTGCCAGCAGCTCCACCCCGGCAGGCTACAATGAGCAGTTCTTC. Translating gives CASSSTPAGYNEQFF.

DNA of the CDR3: TGTGCCAGCAGTGACGACAGGGAAAACAATCAGCCCCAGCATTTT. It yields the protein CASSDDRENNQPQHF. The V call is TRBV27, the J call TRBJ1-5; 7 nucleotides line up with TRBD1. Germline loops: CDR1 MNHEY, CDR2 SMNVEV (reference sequence). CDR3 size: 15 residues. J gave up 3 bases and V 5 bases, and 7 bases lay outside the gene matches.

This chain links TRBV6-5 with TRBJ1-1; 7 bases match TRBD1. Germline V gene sequence: CDR1 MNHEY, CDR2 SVGAGI. The CDR3 is 14 amino acids. The V and J ends lost 6 bases and 4 bases, in that order; junction bases with no gene match: 8. The CDR3 DNA reads as TGTGCCAGCAGACCGACAGGGAGGATCACTGAAGCTTTCTTT. This sequence encodes CASRPTGRITEAFF.

The chain joins TRBV27 to TRBJ1-1; maybe TRBD1 (5 bases). Trimming left V 0 bases short and J 7 bases short, with 12 bases between. CDR1 is MNHEY, CDR2 SMNVEV, per germline (reference sequence). This CDR3 comprises 14 residues. The CDR3 sequence is CASSLSGRVGEAFF. CDR3 sequence (DNA): TGTGCCAGCAGTTTATCCGGCAGGGTGGGTGAAGCTTTCTTT.

This clone was found once. This chain connects TRBV2 to TRBJ2-1; D is perhaps TRBD1 (6 bases). Deletions cut 3 bases from V and 8 bases from J, with 14 bases between. The CDR3 has 14 amino acids. Germline-derived CDR1 and CDR2 are SNHLY and FYNNEI. DNA for the CDR3: TGTGCCAGCAGTGACAGGGGAAGAGCGCATGAGCAGTTCTTC. Translated, it gives CASSDRGRAHEQFF. The whole variable domain, filled in from reference TRBV2 and TRBJ2-1, reads EPEVTQTPSHQVTQMGQEVILRCVPISNHLYFYWYRQILGQKVEFLVSFYNNEISEKSEIFDDQFSVERPDGSNFTLKIRSTKLEDSAMYFCASSDRGRAHEQFFGPGTRLTVL.

This chain connects TRBV27 to TRBJ1-6; D perhaps matches TRBD1 (5 bases). CDR1 and CDR2 (germline): MNHEY, SMNVEV (reference sequence). The V gene lost 3 bases and the J gene lost 4 bases, with 10 bases spanning the gap. The CDR3 contains 15 residues. The CDR3: CASSFGGEYNSPLHF. Written as DNA, the CDR3 is TGTGCCAGCAGTTTCGGGGGGGAATATAATTCACCCCTCCACTTT.

This clone was detected only a few times. V is TRBV2 and J is TRBJ1-5, with 10 bases identical to TRBD1. The germline gives CDR1 SNHLY, CDR2 FYNNEI. The length of the CDR3 is 17 residues. Losses at the gene ends were 5 bases for V and 0 bases for J; bases not matched to a gene: 7. The CDR3 is CASSSTGGGGSNQPQHF. The CDR3 region has the DNA TGTGCCAGCAGTTCGACAGGGGGCGGGGGTAGCAATCAGCCCCAGCATTTT.